This TCR beta chain was identified during a study of beta chain features in type 1 diabetes. Study background: Summed over all samples, the examined sorted cells came to 100 million to 130 million.

On this clone itself: Its antigen is not known.

General study findings and limits: No resolution was reached here on whether HLA type influences TCRB rearrangement.

The germline V gene encodes CDR1 MGHDK and CDR2 SYGVNS. The ends lost 4 bases at V and 6 bases at J; junction bases unmatched: 11. CDR3 size: 15 residues. Based on CD45RO/CCR7/CD25/CD127/CD95/CD27, CD4+ regulatory, stem cell-like memory, naive and central memory cells were sorted. The sequenced template was cDNA made from the entire isolated RNA. TCRdb's table, derived via immunoSEQ multiplex PCR, lists solely in-frame clones and lacks some. The sample has 60,000 to 75,000 clones, roughly three fifths seen once. Sequenced material: Tregs from blood. This rearrangement joins TRBV25-1 to TRBJ1-2; 7 bases fit TRBD1. The receptor's source is a woman between 18 and 29 years old in good health. The CDR3 sequence is CASSGSRWDRHGYTF. CDR3 coding DNA: TGTGCCAGCAGTGGTAGTAGATGGGACAGACATGGCTACACCTTC.